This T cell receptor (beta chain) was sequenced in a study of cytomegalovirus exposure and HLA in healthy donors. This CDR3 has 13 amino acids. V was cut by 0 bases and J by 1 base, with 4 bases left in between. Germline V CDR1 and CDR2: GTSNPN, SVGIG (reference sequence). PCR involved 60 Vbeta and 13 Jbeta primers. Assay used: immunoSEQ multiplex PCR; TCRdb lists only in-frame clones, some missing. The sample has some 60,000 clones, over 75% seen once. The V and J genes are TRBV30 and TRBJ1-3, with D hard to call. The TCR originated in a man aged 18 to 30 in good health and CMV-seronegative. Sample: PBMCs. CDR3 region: CAWSVGSGNTIYF. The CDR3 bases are TGTGCCTGGAGTGTCGGGTCTGGAAACACCATATATTTT.